The 26 T cell receptor beta chains reported below all come from one sample, sequenced in a study of blood T cell repertoires in COVID-19 (dated by TCRdb to the early 2020s). The library was obtained by the immunoSEQ multiplex PCR assay. What TCRdb holds here is the immuneACCESS table cut down to in-frame rearrangements. Part of the clones is not present; checked against another copy, under half of the missing clones reflect an unresolved V gene, and the others are unexplained. The sample has over 120,000 clones on record, around 88% of them singletons. Clones ranked in the top ten supply around 3% of the sample. The sample consisted of peripheral blood. These receptors were collected from a man aged 55-75 years with active or convalescent COVID-19.

The J gene is TRBJ1-6, the V gene TRBV14; D is uncertain. CDR3 length: 15 amino acids. CDR1 and CDR2 from the germline V gene are SGHDN and FVKESK. Trimming cost V 4 bases and J 4 bases, with 11 bases left between them. In DNA form, the CDR3 reads TGTGCCAGCAGCCTCGGAGGAGGATATAATTCACCCCTCCACTTT. Amino acids: CASSLGGGYNSPLHF.

This clone was seen once. The chain recombines TRBV6-5 with TRBJ1-1; possibly TRBD1 for D (6 bases). V shed 4 bases and J shed 3 bases, with 9 bases lying between them. The CDR3 has 13 residues. CDR1 and CDR2 (germline): MNHEY, SVGAGI. The CDR3 DNA follows: TGTGCCAGCAGTTTACAGGGTTACACTGAAGCTTTCTTT. As protein: CASSLQGYTEAFF.

The chain employs TRBV7-2 and TRBJ2-1; TRBD1 agrees at 8 bases. The CDR3 spans 16 residues. With 5 bases clipped from V and 5 bases from J, the junction kept 11 bases outside the gene matches. Germline V gene sequence: CDR1 SGHTA, CDR2 FQGNSA. The CDR3 here is CASSLTGTGPNNEQFF. In DNA, the CDR3 is TGTGCCAGCAGCCTAACCGGGACAGGACCAAACAATGAGCAGTTCTTC.

This chain joins TRBV5-8 and TRBJ1-4; D might be TRBD1 (5 bases). Deletions cut 2 bases from V and 0 bases from J, with 11 bases between. The CDR3 extends over 16 amino acids. Germline-derived CDR1 and CDR2 are SGHTS and YDEGEE. The CDR3 protein is CASSFSGATTNEKLFF. The CDR3 DNA reads as TGTGCCAGCAGCTTTAGCGGGGCCACAACTAATGAAAAACTGTTTTTT.

The CDR3 DNA is TGTGCCATCAATAAAGAGAATAATTCACCCCTCCACTTT. Amino acid sequence: CAINKENNSPLHF. This chain uses TRBV10-3 with TRBJ1-6; D gene ambiguous. Germline V lookup: CDR1 ENHRY, CDR2 SYGVKD. The CDR3 has 13 amino acids. The germline V and J ends were trimmed by 7 bases and 5 bases, with 9 bases remaining between them.

The genes are TRBV4-3 and TRBJ2-3, with 7 bases fitting TRBD1. This CDR3 region has 16 residues. Trimming took 1 base from V and 2 from J; bases not matched to a gene: 6. From germline, CDR1 is LGHNA and CDR2 YSLEER. CDR3 bases: TGCGCCAGCAGCCAAGCGGGCAGGGGGACCACAGATACGCAGTATTTT. Translating it yields CASSQAGRGTTDTQYF.

The genes are TRBV5-1 and TRBJ1-6, with D possibly matching TRBD1 (6 bases). The CDR3 totals 16 residues. The germline gives CDR1 SGHRS, CDR2 YFSETQ. Trimming pared 0 bases from V and 9 bases from J, leaving 16 bases between. CDR3 nucleotide sequence: TGCGCCAGCAGCTTGGGAGGCCAGGGGCACGGTTCACCCCTCCACTTT. It codes for CASSLGGQGHGSPLHF.

The chain has TRBV11-3 and TRBJ1-3, with D tentatively TRBD1 (6 bases). CDR1 is SGHNT and CDR2 is YENEEA in the germline V gene. The CDR3 length is 16 residues. Trimming took off 7 bases at V and 4 bases at J, with 20 bases between the two ends. CDR3 DNA: TGTGCCAGCAACCAACTTACGGACAGCGAAGGAAACACCATATATTTT. Translating it yields CASNQLTDSEGNTIYF.

This clone was detected only a few times. The chain carries TRBV7-9 and TRBJ2-2, with D maybe TRBD2 (6 bases). The CDR3 consists of 15 residues. CDR1 is SEHNR, CDR2 FQNEAQ, per germline (reference sequence). Trimming cost V 2 bases and J 0 bases, with 7 bases left between them. In DNA form, the CDR3 reads TGTGCCAGCAGCTTAACGGGGGCGAACACCGGGGAGCTGTTTTTT. This codes for CASSLTGANTGELFF.

The chain combines TRBV25-1 with TRBJ2-1; 8 nucleotides match TRBD1. Germline V gene lookup returns CDR1 MGHDK and CDR2 SYGVNS. CDR3 length equals 18 residues. V was pared by 8 bases and J by 4 bases, with 19 bases of the junction left unmatched. CDR3 region: CASGGGQGSAGHYNEQFF. In DNA form, the CDR3 reads TGTGCCAGCGGGGGCGGACAGGGCTCAGCGGGCCATTACAATGAGCAGTTCTTC.

The V and J genes are TRBV2 and TRBJ1-6, with D tentatively TRBD1 (5 bases). V gave up 4 bases and J gave up 0 bases, with 13 bases separating them. Germline CDR1 and CDR2: SNHLY and FYNNEI. CDR3 length: 17 amino acids. Here the CDR3 reads CASSVIWGSSYNSPLHF. The CDR3 DNA sequence: TGTGCCAGCAGTGTAATTTGGGGCAGCTCCTATAATTCACCCCTCCACTTT.

With regard to this clone: This sample includes further DNA sequences coding for the same CDR3. V usage is TRBV18 and J usage is TRBJ1-5; 8 bases fit TRBD1. The CDR3 sequence is 15 residues long. Trimming at V came to 3 bases and at J to 0 bases, leaving 1 base not matched to a gene. Germline lookup yields CDR1 KGHSH and CDR2 LQKENI. The CDR3 DNA follows: TGTGCCAGCTCACCGACAGGGGATAGCAATCAGCCCCAGCATTTT. Translation gives CASSPTGDSNQPQHF. The whole variable domain, filled in from reference TRBV18 and TRBJ1-5, reads NAGVMQNPRHLVRRRGQEARLRCSPMKGHSHVYWYRQLPEEGLKFMVYLQKENIIDESGMPKERFSAEFPKEGPSILRIQQVVRGDSAAYFCASSPTGDSNQPQHFGDGTRLSIL.

The V gene is TRBV19, the J gene TRBJ1-1; D is uncertain. CDR1 is LNHDA and CDR2 is SQIVND in the germline V gene (reference sequence). The CDR3 runs 17 residues. Trimming took off 3 bases at V and 3 bases at J, with 20 bases between the two ends. The CDR3 is CASSILVSGGIDTEAFF. CDR3 sequence (DNA): TGTGCCAGTAGTATTTTGGTGTCAGGAGGGATTGACACTGAAGCTTTCTTT.

The chain combines TRBV6-5 with TRBJ2-1, with a tentative D call TRBD2 (6 bases). V shed 5 bases and J shed 9 bases, with 11 bases lying between them. CDR1 and CDR2 (germline): MNHEY, SVGAGI. This CDR3 has 12 amino acids. DNA for the CDR3: TGTGCCAGCAGTCGGCGGGAAGGTGAGCAGTTCTTC. It translates to CASSRREGEQFF.

The CDR3 DNA reads TGTGCCAGCAGCTATGAGAGCAGCACAGATACGCAGTATTTT. It translates to CASSYESSTDTQYF. The rearrangement joins TRBV7-3 to TRBJ2-3, with D uncertain. V lost 4 bases and J 0 bases, leaving 8 bases between the germline ends. Germline V lookup: CDR1 SGHTA, CDR2 FQGTGA. CDR3 length equals 14 residues.

This clone was found once. The chain joins TRBV5-1 to TRBJ1-5; D not certain. The length of the CDR3 is 13 residues. Germline V gene data show CDR1 as SGHRS and CDR2 as YFSETQ. Deletions cut 1 base from V and 4 bases from J, with 6 bases between. The CDR3 loop reads CASSLWENQPQHF. CDR3 coding DNA: TGCGCCAGCAGCTTGTGGGAGAATCAGCCCCAGCATTTT. Full variable domain (rest looked up from reference TRBV5-1 and TRBJ1-5): KAGVTQTPRYLIKTRGQQVTLSCSPISGHRSVSWYQQTPGQGLQFLFEYFSETQRNKGNFPGRFSGRQFSNSRSEMNVSTLELGDSALYLCASSLWENQPQHFGDGTRLSIL.

The rearrangement uses TRBV11-2 and TRBJ2-2, with D tentatively TRBD2 (5 bases). The CDR3 totals 16 residues. CDR1 is SGHAT and CDR2 is FQNNGV in the germline V gene. V was cut by 0 bases and J by 4 bases, with 12 bases left in between. The CDR3 DNA follows: TGTGCCAGCAGCTTAGACTGGGAGTTTCGCACCGGGGAGCTGTTTTTT. Translation gives CASSLDWEFRTGELFF.

The chain joins TRBV5-5 to TRBJ1-6, with 8 bases lining up with TRBD1. CDR3 length: 17 amino acids. The ends lost 4 bases at V and 4 bases at J; junction bases unmatched: 10. Germline loops: CDR1 SGHKS, CDR2 YYEKEE (reference sequence). The CDR3 DNA is TGTGCCAGCAGCCCTAGGACAGGGAGGGAATATAATTCACCCCTCCACTTT. It codes for CASSPRTGREYNSPLHF.

The chain couples TRBV18 to TRBJ1-1; maybe TRBD1 (6 bases). The CDR3 spans 16 residues. Germline V lookup: CDR1 KGHSH, CDR2 LQKENI. Trimming pared 10 bases from V and 2 bases from J, leaving 23 bases between. The CDR3: CAIPSRRGGGNTEAFF. DNA for the CDR3: TGTGCCATACCTTCCAGGAGAGGGGGGGGAAACACTGAAGCTTTCTTT.

This chain uses TRBV28 with TRBJ1-5; D not resolved. The CDR3 consists of 12 residues. Germline CDR1 and CDR2: MDHEN and SYDVKM. V gave up 0 bases and J gave up 10 bases, with 7 bases separating them. CDR3 sequence: CASSLWEQPQHF. CDR3 coding DNA: TGTGCCAGCAGTTTATGGGAGCAACCCCAGCATTTT.

The chain recombines TRBV7-2 with TRBJ2-3; tentatively, D is TRBD2 (5 bases). The CDR3 has 15 residues. Deletions cut 5 bases from V and 1 base from J, with 13 bases between. Per the germline V gene, CDR1 is SGHTA and CDR2 is FQGNSA. In DNA form, the CDR3 reads TGTGCCAGCAGCCCTTGGGGTAGCGGCACAGATACGCAGTATTTT. As protein: CASSPWGSGTDTQYF.

The chain is built from TRBV7-9 and TRBJ2-5; the D is unclear. The CDR3 spans 11 residues. Trimming removed 5 bases at V and 5 bases at J, with 6 bases between. The germline V gene has CDR1 SEHNR and CDR2 FQNEAQ (reference sequence). The CDR3 coding sequence is TGTGCCAGCAGCCCAATGGAGACCCAGTACTTC. Amino acid sequence: CASSPMETQYF.

The CDR3 sequence is CASSGTAGNTIYF. The DNA of the CDR3 is TGTGCCAGCAGTGGGACGGCGGGCAACACCATATATTTT. The chain couples TRBV2 to TRBJ1-3, with no clear D. V lost 4 bases and J 7 bases, leaving 11 bases between the germline ends. Germline assignment: CDR1 SNHLY and CDR2 FYNNEI. The CDR3 runs to 13 residues.

This chain joins TRBV7-2 and TRBJ2-7, with 7 bases identical to TRBD1. The germline gives CDR1 SGHTA, CDR2 FQGNSA. This CDR3 contains 13 residues. V lost 4 bases, J lost 6 bases, and 6 bases stayed unmatched. The CDR3: CASSSGQVSEQYF. The CDR3 nucleotides read TGTGCCAGCAGCTCTGGACAGGTTTCCGAGCAGTACTTC.

Notes on this clone: Other DNA sequences in this sample translate to the same CDR3. CDR3 sequence: CASSLDSNTEAFF. The CDR3 DNA follows: TGCGCCAGCAGCTTGGACAGCAACACTGAAGCTTTCTTT. The J gene is TRBJ1-1, the V gene TRBV5-1; no firm D call. This CDR3 comprises 13 residues. V lost 0 bases and J 2 bases, leaving 5 bases between the germline ends. Germline CDR1 reads SGHRS; CDR2 reads YFSETQ.

This clone was detected once. The chain joins TRBV7-2 to TRBJ1-3, with 7 bases fitting TRBD1. The CDR3 covers 14 residues. V lost 3 bases and J lost 7; bases outside the gene matches: 6. Per germline, CDR1 SGHTA and CDR2 FQGNSA. The CDR3 here is CASSFDRVANTIYF. For the CDR3, the DNA is TGTGCCAGCAGCTTCGACAGGGTGGCGAACACCATATATTTT.